Listed below are T cell receptor beta chains from one sample, sequenced in a study of blood T cell repertoires in COVID-19. TCRdb's copy holds only in-frame clones and misses some; the assay was immunoSEQ multiplex PCR. Among around 60,000 clones listed, 70% to 90% were seen once. Sequencing used peripheral blood. The receptors derive from a man aged 65 to 85 with acute or convalescent COVID-19. Each CDR3 is given with its conserved first and last residue. The D gene is left open where the match is weak. A row's size may be missing; if present it is once, few, many or a size class.

NA	TRBD2	TRBJ2-1	TRBV9	CASSAGLAGAVPGNEQFF	TGTGCCAGCAGCGCCGGACTAGCGGGGGCCGTACCTGGCAATGAGCAGTTCTTC
NA	NA	TRBJ1-2	TRBV7-9	CATRPDGGTNYGYTF	TGTGCCACCCGCCCGGACGGGGGAACTAACTATGGCTACACCTTC
NA	NA	TRBJ2-7	TRBV18	CASSTGGGTYEQYF	TGTGCCAGCTCTACAGGGGGGGGGACCTACGAGCAGTACTTC
few	NA	TRBJ2-5	TRBV7-9	CASSTNRQLQETQYF	TGTGCCAGCAGCACAAATCGACAACTCCAAGAGACCCAGTACTTC
NA	NA	TRBJ2-3	TRBV7-2	CASSLKRTSTDTQYF	TGTGCCAGCAGCTTAAAGCGTACTAGCACAGATACGCAGTATTTT
NA	TRBD1	TRBJ1-6	TRBV5-1	CASSLAPTGGTNSPLHF	TGCGCCAGCAGCTTGGCTCCGACAGGGGGCACCAATTCACCCCTCCACTTT
NA	TRBD1	TRBJ2-7	TRBV7-2	CASSLAVRGPEQYF	TGTGCCAGCAGCTTAGCGGTCAGGGGGCCCGAGCAGTACTTC
NA	NA	TRBJ1-4	TRBV2	CAIHPGKGDEKLFF	TGTGCCATTCACCCAGGGAAAGGAGATGAAAAACTGTTTTTT
NA	NA	TRBJ1-1	TRBV6-5	CASRVGVNTEAFF	TGTGCCAGCAGAGTCGGGGTGAACACTGAAGCTTTCTTT
NA	TRBD1	TRBJ2-4	TRBV7-9	CASSLGQGSKNIQYF	TGTGCCAGCAGCTTAGGACAGGGGTCCAAAAACATTCAGTACTTC
NA	TRBD1	TRBJ1-2	TRBV5-1	CASSSSGDSYGYTF	TGCGCCAGCAGCTCCTCCGGGGACAGCTATGGCTACACCTTC
once	NA	TRBJ1-5	TRBV19	CASSAIRGGNQPQHF	TGTGCCAGTAGTGCCATAAGGGGCGGCAATCAGCCCCAGCATTTT
once	TRBD2	TRBJ2-5	TRBV18	CASSVEGGALIETQYF	TGTGCCAGCTCCGTCGAGGGAGGGGCTTTAATCGAGACCCAGTACTTC
NA	NA	TRBJ1-5	TRBV2	CASSGTGNQPQHF	TGTGCCAGCAGCGGAACAGGCAATCAGCCCCAGCATTTT
once	TRBD1	TRBJ1-2	TRBV7-9	CVSSSRDRGRLDGYTF	TGTGTCAGCAGCTCCCGGGACAGGGGGCGTCTGGATGGCTACACCTTC
NA	NA	TRBJ2-7	TRBV12-3/TRBV12-4	CASSTDTSYEQYF	TGTGCCAGCAGTACGGACACCAGTTACGAGCAGTACTTC
once	TRBD2	TRBJ2-5	TRBV15	CATSRVAGGAETQYF	TGTGCCACCAGCAGAGTGGCGGGGGGTGCGGAGACCCAGTACTTC
once	NA	TRBJ1-1	TRBV7-2	CASSSRQTNTEAFF	TGTGCCAGCAGCTCTCGACAGACGAACACTGAAGCTTTCTTT
NA	NA	TRBJ1-4	TRBV7-2	CASSLVGAPGEKLFF	TGTGCCAGCAGCTTAGTGGGGGCCCCCGGGGAAAAACTGTTTTTT
few	NA	TRBJ1-1	TRBV30	CAWSVGRGATEAFF	TGTGCCTGGAGTGTTGGTCGGGGGGCAACTGAAGCTTTCTTT
NA	TRBD2	TRBJ2-3	TRBV2	CASSELRGGTDTQYF	TGTGCCAGCAGTGAATTGCGGGGGGGCACAGATACGCAGTATTTT
NA	TRBD1	TRBJ2-1	TRBV28	CASSLGVAGPGQGVDEQFF	TGTGCCAGCAGTTTAGGAGTCGCGGGCCCGGGACAGGGGGTAGATGAGCAGTTCTTC
NA	TRBD1	TRBJ2-1	TRBV6-4	CASSEGQGGRNEQFF	TGTGCCAGCAGTGAGGGACAGGGGGGTCGCAATGAGCAGTTCTTC
NA	TRBD2	TRBJ2-5	TRBV5-8	CASSLLSGGAGWQETQYF	TGTGCCAGCAGCCTTCTGAGCGGGGGGGCCGGGTGGCAAGAGACCCAGTACTTC
NA	NA	TRBJ1-2	TRBV19	CASSIRQGDGYTF	TGTGCCAGTAGTATAAGGCAGGGTGACGGCTACACCTTC
few	NA	TRBJ2-5	TRBV14	CASSQRGRETQYF	TGTGCCAGCAGCCAGCGGGGGCGAGAGACCCAGTACTTC
NA	NA	TRBJ1-6	TRBV28	CASSLNRENSPLHF	TGTGCCAGCAGTTTAAACAGGGAAAATTCACCCCTCCACTTT
NA	NA	TRBJ2-3	TRBV11-1	CASSDPGERKAHTQYF	TGTGCCAGCAGCGACCCAGGGGAAAGGAAAGCCCATACGCAGTATTTT
NA	NA	TRBJ1-3	TRBV2	CASSETRTTNSGNTIYF	TGTGCCAGCAGTGAGACCCGGACTACGAACTCGGGAAACACCATATATTTT
few	TRBD1	TRBJ1-6	TRBV6-2/TRBV6-3	CASSLRDRLSPLHF	TGTGCCAGCAGTCTCCGGGACAGGCTTTCACCCCTCCACTTT
NA	NA	TRBJ1-5	TRBV4-2	CASSPWVGGNQPQHF	TGTGCCAGCAGCCCCTGGGTGGGAGGGAATCAGCCCCAGCATTTT
NA	NA	TRBJ1-4	TRBV18	CASSPAARRATNEKLFF	TGTGCCAGCTCACCAGCTGCCAGGCGGGCAACTAATGAAAAACTGTTTTTT
NA	NA	TRBJ2-2	TRBV24-1	CATSDFHSGELFF	TGTGCCACCAGTGATTTTCATAGCGGGGAGCTGTTTTTT
NA	NA	TRBJ2-5	TRBV5-1	CASSFLLETQYF	TGCGCCAGCAGCTTTCTTCTGGAGACCCAGTACTTC
NA	NA	TRBJ2-1	TRBV28	CASSSRTDGIEQFF	TGTGCCAGCAGTAGTCGGACAGACGGAATTGAGCAGTTCTTC
NA	TRBD1	TRBJ2-5	TRBV5-4	CASSYDRGQETQYF	TGTGCCAGCAGCTACGACAGGGGCCAAGAGACCCAGTACTTC
NA	NA	TRBJ1-2	TRBV5-4	CASSLAGDYGYTF	TGTGCCAGCAGCTTGGCAGGCGACTATGGCTACACCTTC
NA	TRBD1	TRBJ1-1	TRBV5-4	CASSLTGQGVEAFF	TGTGCCAGCAGCCTGACTGGACAGGGCGTCGAAGCTTTCTTT
NA	TRBD2	TRBJ2-1	TRBV6-2/TRBV6-3	CASSYSGPPSGQFF	TGTGCCAGCAGTTACTCGGGGCCTCCTAGCGGGCAGTTCTTC
NA	NA	TRBJ2-2	TRBV4-3	CASSQPYTGELFF	TGCGCCAGCAGCCAACCCTACACCGGGGAGCTGTTTTTT
NA	NA	TRBJ2-3	TRBV4-3	CASSQRTVGDTQYF	TGCGCCAGCAGCCAAAGGACAGTTGGAGATACGCAGTATTTT
NA	NA	TRBJ1-2	TRBV10-3	CAISESWRANYGYTF	TGTGCCATCAGTGAGTCCTGGAGAGCTAACTATGGCTACACCTTC
NA	NA	TRBJ1-5	TRBV6-1	CASSEARYSTGSQPQHF	TGTGCCAGCAGTGAAGCGAGGTATTCTACAGGGAGTCAGCCCCAGCATTTT
NA	NA	TRBJ1-2	TRBV4-1	CASSQSGGGGYTF	TGCGCCAGCAGCCAATCAGGTGGAGGGGGCTACACCTTC
NA	NA	TRBJ1-2	TRBV6-2/TRBV6-3	CASSSVPPNYGYTF	TGTGCCAGCAGTTCGGTCCCACCTAACTATGGCTACACCTTC
NA	TRBD1	TRBJ1-1	TRBV5-4	CASSLPRTGNTEAFF	TGTGCCAGCAGCCTACCCAGGACAGGGAACACTGAAGCTTTCTTT
NA	TRBD1	TRBJ2-7	TRBV28	CASSLEFPGQGNGYF	TGTGCCAGCAGCCTCGAGTTTCCGGGACAGGGAAATGGGTACTTC
NA	NA	TRBJ2-3	TRBV14	CASSHLPTFTTSTDTQYF	TGTGCCAGCAGTCACCTACCGACTTTTACAACTAGCACAGATACGCAGTATTTT
once	TRBD2	TRBJ2-5	TRBV19	CASSTIALAGGQGETQYF	TGTGCCAGTAGTACGATAGCGTTGGCGGGGGGCCAGGGAGAGACCCAGTACTTC